This TCR beta chain was identified during a study of CD8 T cells in Susac syndrome. From blood CD8+ and CD4+ T cells, the TCR beta chain was sequenced. The multiple sclerosis control cohort comprised treatment-naive individuals presenting with stable or active relapsing-remitting disease. About 0.5 to 1 ug RNA was reverse transcribed with random hexamers. TCRdb used MiXCR to reprocess the immunoSEQ multiplex PCR reads, holding one entry per CDR3 protein. In the table there are 120,000 or so distinct CDR3 sequences, 94% of which are singletons. The CDR3 length is 15 residues. V gave up 3 bases and J gave up 0 bases, with 12 bases separating them. Germline lookup yields CDR1 SGHNT and CDR2 YYREEE (reference sequence).

The sequenced sample was CD4+ T cells from PBMCs. This receptor was identified in a human donor with multiple sclerosis. The chain is built from TRBV5-4 and TRBJ1-1; no firm D call. In nucleotides, the CDR3 is TGTGCCAGCAGCTCGGGCGGGGTACTGAACACTGAAGCTTTCTTT. Translated, it gives CASSSGGVLNTEAFF.